This TCR beta chain was retrieved from a study of technical replicates of blood from a handful of donors. The method was immunoSEQ multiplex PCR; TCRdb's version includes in-frame clones alone and lacks a portion of them. The sample contains tens of thousands of clones, 88% of which appear only once. V gave up 0 bases and J gave up 3 bases, with 10 bases separating them. Germline V gene sequence: CDR1 SGHRS, CDR2 YFSETQ. The CDR3 is 15 residues long. This clone was detected once. Sequences were obtained from PBMCs. The receptor's source is a human donor in good health. Some clones in this sample may be carry-over from other donors' samples. The chain uses TRBV5-1 and TRBJ2-1, with a weak D call TRBD1 (5 bases). Here the CDR3 DNA reads TGCGCCAGCAGCTTGGGGGGTAGGGGCTACAATGAGCAGTTCTTC. Protein: CASSLGGRGYNEQFF.